The 18 T cell receptor beta chains in this list originate from one sample, sequenced in a study of lymphopenia after photon versus proton radiotherapy. Libraries were prepared by immunoSEQ multiplex PCR; TCRdb keeps only in-frame clonotypes and omits some of them. The sample has more than 20,000 clones, 83% seen once; the top ten hold approximately 3.7%. Sequencing was performed on peripheral blood, taken from a patient treated with photon-based radiotherapy. The origin of the receptors is a woman in her forties or fifties with pancreatic cancer.

The chain links TRBV29-1 to TRBJ2-1; TRBD1 agrees at 8 bases. Unmatched junction bases numbered 10, after V lost 7 bases and J lost 5 bases. Germline V gene sequence: CDR1 SQVTM, CDR2 ANQGSEA. The CDR3 loop spans 14 amino acids. As DNA, the CDR3 is TGCAGCGCCGCCACCGGGACAGGCAACAATGAGCAGTTCTTC. Its protein product is CSAATGTGNNEQFF.

V and J are TRBV28 and TRBJ2-7, with D perhaps TRBD2 (6 bases). From germline, CDR1 is MDHEN and CDR2 SYDVKM. The V gene lost 8 bases and the J gene lost 3 bases, with 23 bases spanning the gap. CDR3 size: 16 residues. CDR3: CASETDSLEAGYEQYF. CDR3 in DNA: TGTGCCAGCGAGACGGATTCCCTGGAAGCGGGCTACGAGCAGTACTTC.

The V call is TRBV9, the J call TRBJ2-2; 7 nucleotides align to TRBD2. CDR1 SGDLS and CDR2 YYNGEE come from the germline V gene. This CDR3 region has 16 residues. With 4 bases clipped from V and 7 bases from J, the junction kept 13 bases outside the gene matches. CDR3 DNA sequence: TGTGCCAGCAGCCCGTCTGGCGGGAGTTTGGGCGGGGAGCTGTTTTTT. Protein product: CASSPSGGSLGGELFF.

The chain employs TRBV7-9 and TRBJ2-1; 11 nucleotides match TRBD2. J lost 6 bases, V lost 3 bases, and 10 bases had no gene match. Germline lookup yields CDR1 SEHNR and CDR2 FQNEAQ (reference sequence). This CDR3 region has 17 residues. CDR3 nucleotides: TGTGCCAGCAGCTTCCCTACTAGCGGGAGTCAGGGCAATGAGCAGTTCTTC. Protein sequence: CASSFPTSGSQGNEQFF.

The chain combines TRBV7-2 with TRBJ2-6, with a possible D match to TRBD2 (6 bases). V lost 1 base to trimming and J lost 1 base, with 17 bases between them. Germline V gene data show CDR1 as SGHTA and CDR2 as FQGNSA. This CDR3 region has 19 residues. CDR3 sequence (DNA): TGTGCCAGCAGCTTAGAGGGCGGCGGGATGGGGTCTGGGGCCAACGTCCTGACTTTC. Amino acid sequence: CASSLEGGGMGSGANVLTF.

J is TRBJ2-5 and V is TRBV7-2, with 10 bases identical to TRBD2. The DNA end lines up better with TRBJ2-7; the J call may be wrong. CDR3 size: 15 residues. Germline CDR1 SGHTA, CDR2 FQGNSA. The CDR3 here is CASSPQRGGAYEQYF. Written as DNA, the CDR3 is TGTGCCAGCAGCCCCCAGCGGGGGGGCGCGTACGAGCAGTACTTC.

This chain connects TRBV9 to TRBJ1-2; TRBD1 might be the D (5 bases). CDR1 SGDLS and CDR2 YYNGEE come from the germline V gene. Between the trimmed V and J ends, which lost 3 bases and 8 bases, there was a span of 17 bases. The CDR3 covers 14 residues. The CDR3 DNA reads as TGTGCCAGCAGCGCCGGGGCGGACGCTCCCGGCTACACCTTC. This codes for CASSAGADAPGYTF.

The V gene is TRBV11-2, the J gene TRBJ2-1, with D possibly being TRBD1 (6 bases). This CDR3 is built from 16 residues. Germline CDR1 and CDR2: SGHAT and FQNNGV. Trimming shortened V by 0 bases and J by 0 bases, and 9 bases separated the two germline ends. This CDR3 reads CASSLETGYSYNEQFF. CDR3 bases: TGTGCCAGCAGCTTAGAGACAGGTTACTCCTACAATGAGCAGTTCTTC. Looking up the rest from reference TRBV11-2 and TRBJ2-1 gives the full variable domain: EAGVAQSPRYKIIEKRQSVAFWCNPISGHATLYWYQQILGQGPKLLIQFQNNGVVDDSQLPKDRFSAERLKGVDSTLKIQPAKLEDSAVYLCASSLETGYSYNEQFFGPGTRLTVL.

The rearrangement uses TRBV28 and TRBJ1-1, with D perhaps TRBD1 (6 bases). Deletions cut 3 bases from V and 0 bases from J, with 14 bases between. The germline CDR1 and CDR2 sequences are MDHEN and SYDVKM. The CDR3 has 16 amino acids. The CDR3 spells CASSFLGGGLNTEAFF. The CDR3 DNA is TGTGCCAGCAGTTTCCTCGGGGGCGGATTGAACACTGAAGCTTTCTTT.

The chain employs TRBV5-1 and TRBJ2-7; the D gene could be TRBD1 or TRBD2 (6 bases each). Between the trimmed V and J ends, which lost 5 bases and 2 bases, there was a span of 11 bases. In germline, CDR1 is SGHRS, CDR2 YFSETQ. CDR3 length: 13 residues. CDR3 loop: CASRRDTPYEQYF. The CDR3 DNA reads TGCGCCAGCAGGCGGGACACACCCTACGAGCAGTACTTC.

This clone has just one count. The genes are TRBV28 and TRBJ2-5; TRBD2 agrees at 7 bases. From germline, CDR1 is MDHEN and CDR2 SYDVKM. The CDR3 totals 15 residues. With 9 bases clipped from V and 5 bases from J, the junction kept 15 bases outside the gene matches. The CDR3 DNA follows: TGTGCCAGTGGAACGGGACTAAAGGGTAGGGAGACCCAGTACTTC. Translating gives CASGTGLKGRETQYF. The full variable domain, in which reference TRBV28 and TRBJ2-5 provide the parts outside the CDR3, is DVKVTQSSRYLVKRTGEKVFLECVQDMDHENMFWYRQDPGLGLRLIYFSYDVKMKEKGDIPEGYSVSREKKERFSLILESASTNQTSMYLCASGTGLKGRETQYFGPGTRLLVL.

The V gene is TRBV4-3, the J gene TRBJ2-2, with D tentatively TRBD2 (7 bases). Between the trimmed V and J ends, which lost 0 bases and 7 bases, there was a span of 15 bases. Germline CDR1 LGHNA, CDR2 YSLEER. CDR3 size: 16 residues. The CDR3 spells CASSQDAGAQGGELFF. CDR3 coding DNA: TGCGCCAGCAGCCAAGACGCGGGGGCGCAGGGCGGGGAGCTGTTTTTT.

The J gene is TRBJ2-2, the V gene TRBV28; 9 bases line up with TRBD1. V lost 5 bases to trimming and J lost 6 bases; unmatched junction nucleotides: 7. Germline V gene lookup returns CDR1 MDHEN and CDR2 SYDVKM. The CDR3 length is 15 residues. CDR3 DNA: TGTGCCAGCAGTATAACCGGGACAGGGTCCGGGGAGCTGTTTTTT. This sequence encodes CASSITGTGSGELFF.

The chain carries TRBV10-3 and TRBJ2-5; 7 bases align to TRBD2. This CDR3 has 13 residues. In germline, CDR1 is ENHRY, CDR2 SYGVKD. J lost 5 bases, V lost 1 base, and 1 base had no gene match. The CDR3: CAISELGGETQYF. The CDR3 DNA follows: TGTGCCATCAGTGAGTTGGGGGGGGAGACCCAGTACTTC.

V usage is TRBV4-2 and J usage is TRBJ2-5; a possible D gene is TRBD1 (6 bases). Trimming left V 5 bases short and J 0 bases short, with 10 bases between. CDR1 LGHNA and CDR2 YNFKEQ come from the germline V gene. The CDR3 runs to 14 residues. For the CDR3, the DNA is TGTGCCAGCAGCGAGGGGGACAACCAAGAGACCCAGTACTTC. Protein: CASSEGDNQETQYF.

The chain combines TRBV7-9 with TRBJ1-6; TRBD1 might be the D (6 bases). The CDR3 spans 14 residues. Germline V CDR1 and CDR2: SEHNR, FQNEAQ (reference sequence). Deletions cut 5 bases from V and 8 bases from J, with 13 bases between. The CDR3, as DNA: TGTGCCAGCAGCCGGACAGAGATAGATTCACCCCTCCACTTT. Translation gives CASSRTEIDSPLHF.

The chain couples TRBV7-3 to TRBJ2-1; D might be TRBD2 (6 bases). Trimming shortened V by 2 bases and J by 7 bases, and 15 bases separated the two germline ends. CDR3 length equals 15 residues. Germline V gives CDR1 SGHTA, CDR2 FQGTGA. CDR3: CASSLGSGPGNEQFF. CDR3 bases: TGTGCCAGCAGCTTAGGTAGCGGCCCGGGGAATGAGCAGTTCTTC. Full variable domain (missing parts from reference TRBV7-3 and TRBJ2-1): GAGVSQTPSNKVTEKGKYVELRCDPISGHTALYWYRQSLGQGPEFLIYFQGTGAADDSGLPNDRFFAVRPEGSVSTLKIQRTERGDSAVYLCASSLGSGPGNEQFFGPGTRLTVL.

This chain uses TRBV27 with TRBJ2-5, with D hard to call. Looked up from germline, CDR1 is MNHEY and CDR2 is SMNVEV (reference sequence). The CDR3 consists of 15 residues. Trimming took off 6 bases at V and 5 bases at J, with 19 bases between the two ends. CDR3 loop: CASRPGRSRGETQYF. The CDR3 region has the DNA TGTGCCAGCAGACCAGGACGGAGCCGTGGGGAGACCCAGTACTTC.